The following is a TCR beta chain sequence with its context. The target antigen is unknown. These data are taken from a study of identifying expanded T cells in peripheral blood. Findings and caveats of the study: Differentially abundant clones: around 1.2 between replicates, about 15 at 2 to 3 weeks, over 18 at four. Across healthy donors, higher total template counts meant significantly greater approximately two-week count variance.

Sequencing used immunoSEQ multiplex PCR; TCRdb keeps in-frame clones, though not all of them. The table lists 100,000 to 150,000 clones, over 65% of them singletons. Collection occurred without any documented infections or immune events in donors. CDR1 is SGDLS and CDR2 is YYNGEE in the germline V gene. CDR3 length: 14 residues. V shed 2 bases and J shed 8 bases, with 13 bases lying between them. The genes are TRBV9 and TRBJ1-4; no reliable D call. The sample consisted of blood. This sequence originates from a person aged 18 to 75 in good health. CDR3 in amino acids: CASSVYEESEKLFF. In DNA form, the CDR3 reads TGTGCCAGCAGCGTTTATGAGGAGTCGGAAAAACTGTTTTTT.